A single sample gave rise to the 5 T cell receptor beta chains below, sequenced in a study of neoadjuvant nivolumab and ipilimumab in lung cancer. This table comes from immunoSEQ multiplex PCR, and its TCRdb copy is limited to in-frame clones, with some not included. The table records fewer than 20,000 clones, 75% to 90% of them present only once. The source was peripheral blood, collected before neoadjuvant nivolumab, alone or with ipilimumab. Receptor source: an adult with non-small cell lung cancer.

The chain is built from TRBV11-3 and TRBJ2-1; the match to TRBD1 covers 11 bases. CDR1 SGHNT and CDR2 YENEEA come from the germline V gene. The CDR3 extends over 14 amino acids. The V gene end was trimmed by 5 bases and the J gene end by 9 bases; junction bases not matched to a gene: 6. DNA for the CDR3: TGTGCCAGCAGCCCTCGGACAGGGGGCACTGAGCAGTTCTTC. It codes for CASSPRTGGTEQFF.

The chain recombines TRBV7-2 with TRBJ2-7, with no clear D. The germline CDR1 and CDR2 sequences are SGHTA and FQGNSA. The V end was cut by 3 bases, the J end by 2 bases, with 14 bases between. The CDR3 runs 15 residues. This CDR3 is CASSFGPYPTYEQYF. The CDR3 DNA reads TGTGCCAGCAGCTTCGGGCCCTACCCCACCTACGAGCAGTACTTC. Based on the CDR3 plus reference TRBV7-2 and TRBJ2-7, the full variable domain is GAGVSQSPSNKVTEKGKDVELRCDPISGHTALYWYRQSLGQGLEFLIYFQGNSAPDKSGLPSDRFSAERTGGSVSTLTIQRTQQEDSAVYLCASSFGPYPTYEQYFGPGTRLTVT.

The J gene is TRBJ1-2, the V gene TRBV5-4; D perhaps matches TRBD1 (5 bases). Trimming cost V 7 bases and J 5 bases, with 21 bases left between them. CDR1 SGHNT and CDR2 YYREEE come from the germline V gene (reference sequence). CDR3 length: 15 residues. The CDR3 region is CASRARRGPEYGYTF. The DNA for the CDR3 is TGTGCCAGCCGTGCAAGACGGGGACCAGAGTATGGCTACACCTTC. The variable domain in full, with the rest retrieved from reference TRBV5-4 and TRBJ1-2, is ETGVTQSPTHLIKTRGQQVTLRCSSQSGHNTVSWYQQALGQGPQFIFQYYREEENGRGNFPPRFSGLQFPNYSSELNVNALELDDSALYLCASRARRGPEYGYTFGSGTRLTVV.

The chain joins TRBV6-5 to TRBJ1-5; possible D gene TRBD1, 6 bases. CDR1 and CDR2 from the germline V gene are MNHEY and SVGAGI. Trimming cost V 5 bases and J 4 bases, with 6 bases left between them. The length of the CDR3 is 12 residues. The CDR3 region is CASSDRNQPQHF. The DNA of the CDR3 is TGTGCCAGCAGTGACAGGAATCAGCCCCAGCATTTT.

This chain connects TRBV6-1 to TRBJ1-1; TRBD1 agrees at 12 bases. J was trimmed by 10 bases and V by 3 bases; bases with no gene match: 3. The V gene's germline CDR1 is MNHNS and CDR2 SASEGT. The CDR3 runs to 13 residues. The CDR3 spells CASSEWDRGRAFF. The CDR3 DNA reads as TGTGCCAGCAGTGAGTGGGACAGGGGGCGAGCTTTCTTT.